A selection of T cell receptor beta chains follows, all from one sample in a study of siplizumab effects on memory and regulatory T cells. TCRdb's copy holds only in-frame clones and misses some; the assay was immunoSEQ multiplex PCR. The repertoire has some 63,000 clones, approximately 97% of them found once; the top ten carry about 0.1%. Sequenced: naive CD8+ T cells sorted from blood. These receptors were taken from a human donor in good health. The CDR3 runs from the conserved cysteine through the conserved F or W. The D gene is left open where the match is weak.

CDR3 protein: CASSQDLRGVTEAFF
CDR3 DNA: TGTGCCAGCAGCCAAGATCTTAGGGGGGTGACTGAAGCTTTCTTT
V gene: TRBV14
D gene: -
J gene: TRBJ1-1

CDR3 protein: CASRLAGGPEQYF
CDR3 DNA: TGTGCCAGCAGGTTAGCGGGGGGGCCTGAGCAGTACTTC
V gene: TRBV6-1
D gene: TRBD2
J gene: TRBJ2-7

CDR3 protein: CASTQWGNTEAFF
CDR3 DNA: TGTGCCAGCACCCAATGGGGGAACACTGAAGCTTTCTTT
V gene: TRBV2
D gene: -
J gene: TRBJ1-1

CDR3 protein: CASRFTAGGAAGELFF
CDR3 DNA: TGTGCCAGCAGGTTTACGGCGGGGGGCGCGGCCGGGGAGCTGTTTTTT
V gene: TRBV13
D gene: TRBD2
J gene: TRBJ2-2

CDR3 protein: CASSVPTGNTEAFF
CDR3 DNA: TGTGCCAGCAGCGTTCCGACAGGTAACACTGAAGCTTTCTTT
V gene: TRBV5-6
D gene: -
J gene: TRBJ1-1

CDR3 protein: CASSVGYRQSPRDEQYF
CDR3 DNA: TGTGCCAGCAGCGTAGGTTACCGACAGTCCCCGAGGGACGAGCAGTACTTC
V gene: TRBV9
D gene: -
J gene: TRBJ2-7

CDR3 protein: CASSLAGQGNEQYF
CDR3 DNA: TGTGCCAGCAGCTTAGCGGGACAGGGCAACGAGCAGTACTTC
V gene: TRBV11-3
D gene: TRBD1
J gene: TRBJ2-7

CDR3 protein: CASSRNQQGQGAYEQYF
CDR3 DNA: TGTGCCAGCAGCCGAAACCAGCAAGGACAGGGGGCCTACGAGCAGTACTTC
V gene: TRBV14
D gene: TRBD1
J gene: TRBJ2-7

CDR3 protein: CASSLGMGGETQYF
CDR3 DNA: TGTGCCAGCAGCTTAGGTATGGGCGGCGAGACCCAGTACTTC
V gene: TRBV11-2
D gene: -
J gene: TRBJ2-5

CDR3 protein: CASSPETGGFYEQYF
CDR3 DNA: TGCGCCAGCAGCCCCGAAACAGGGGGCTTCTACGAGCAGTACTTC
V gene: TRBV4-1
D gene: TRBD1
J gene: TRBJ2-7

CDR3 protein: CASSAYTSGPSTDTQYF
CDR3 DNA: TGTGCCAGCAGCGCATATACTAGCGGGCCTAGCACAGATACGCAGTATTTT
V gene: TRBV7-8
D gene: TRBD2
J gene: TRBJ2-3

CDR3 protein: CAISESTSGQVGNTIYF
CDR3 DNA: TGTGCCATCAGTGAGTCGACATCGGGACAGGTGGGAAACACCATATATTTT
V gene: TRBV10-3
D gene: TRBD1
J gene: TRBJ1-3

CDR3 protein: CASSLELGRNPNEKLFF
CDR3 DNA: TGTGCCAGCAGCTTAGAGTTGGGACGGAACCCTAATGAAAAACTGTTTTTT
V gene: TRBV7-6
D gene: -
J gene: TRBJ1-4

CDR3 protein: CASAQDSSYNEQFF
CDR3 DNA: TGTGCCAGCGCCCAGGACAGCTCCTACAATGAGCAGTTCTTC
V gene: TRBV5-4
D gene: -
J gene: TRBJ2-1